The 30 T cell receptor beta chains in this list originate from one sample, sequenced in a study of blood T cell repertoires in COVID-19. TCRdb's table, derived via immunoSEQ multiplex PCR, lists solely in-frame clones and lacks some. The table records about 380,000 clones, roughly 90% of them present only once. The sequenced sample consisted of peripheral blood. All receptors come from a man between 18 and 35 years old with active or convalescent COVID-19.

The chain joins TRBV3-1 (or the pseudogene TRBV3-2) to TRBJ1-1; a possible D gene is TRBD1 (5 bases). The CDR3 is 15 residues long. CDR1 and CDR2 (germline): LGHDT, YNNKEL (reference sequence). Deletions cut 3 bases from V and 7 bases from J, with 18 bases between. CDR3 sequence reads: CASSHKIWQGDEAFF. The CDR3 region has the DNA TGTGCCAGCAGCCACAAGATTTGGCAGGGTGATGAAGCTTTCTTT.

The V and J genes are TRBV6-5 and TRBJ2-4; D is unresolved. There are 13 residues in the CDR3. V dropped 8 bases and J dropped 0 bases, with 8 bases sitting between them. From germline, CDR1 is MNHEY and CDR2 SVGAGI. For the CDR3, the DNA is TGTGCCAGCGGTCCGGTAGCCAAAAACATTCAGTACTTC. Protein sequence: CASGPVAKNIQYF.

This clone was detected only a few times. V is TRBV28 and J is TRBJ2-5; the D gene is possibly TRBD1 (6 bases). The CDR3 has 14 residues. Germline V gives CDR1 MDHEN, CDR2 SYDVKM. Between the trimmed V and J ends, which lost 3 bases and 3 bases, there was a span of 11 bases. The CDR3: CASSLTGAKETQYF. DNA for the CDR3: TGTGCCAGCAGTTTGACAGGCGCGAAAGAGACCCAGTACTTC.

This chain connects TRBV3-1 (or the pseudogene TRBV3-2) to TRBJ1-4; no clear D. The germline V and J ends were trimmed by 1 base and 1 base, with 10 bases remaining between them. The CDR3 totals 16 residues. Germline assignment: CDR1 LGHDT and CDR2 YNNKEL (reference sequence). The CDR3 DNA reads TGTGCCAGCAGCCAAGGGCAGGCCTTAACTAATGAAAAACTGTTTTTT. Amino acids: CASSQGQALTNEKLFF.

V usage is TRBV2 and J usage is TRBJ2-1; TRBD2 aligns across 11 bases. The CDR3 extends over 15 amino acids. CDR1 is SNHLY, CDR2 FYNNEI, per germline. The J segment lost 10 bases and the V segment lost 6 bases, leaving 11 bases of the junction unmatched. CDR3: CASRGGTSGTVEQFF. Written as DNA, the CDR3 is TGTGCCAGCAGGGGGGGGACTAGCGGAACTGTAGAGCAGTTCTTC.

The gene calls are TRBV11-3 and TRBJ2-1; 8 nucleotides agree with TRBD2. The CDR3 runs 13 residues. V dropped 5 bases and J dropped 12; count of bases not matched to a gene: 9. Germline CDR1 SGHNT, CDR2 YENEEA. CDR3 loop: CASSRHSGARQFF. The CDR3 bases are TGTGCCAGCAGCCGACATAGCGGGGCACGGCAGTTCTTC.

In DNA, the CDR3 is TGTGCCAGTAGTCTGGACACCCGCTTGAGTGAGCAGTACTTC. Amino acid sequence: CASSLDTRLSEQYF. The chain uses TRBV19 and TRBJ2-7; possibly TRBD1 for D (5 bases). The CDR3 is 14 residues long. V gave up 5 bases and J gave up 7 bases, with 18 bases separating them. Germline loops: CDR1 LNHDA, CDR2 SQIVND (reference sequence).

The chain couples TRBV7-8 to TRBJ2-7, with 9 nucleotides matching TRBD1. The CDR3 is made up of 16 amino acids. The V segment lost 0 bases and the J segment 4 bases; nucleotides outside the gene matches: 7. Germline CDR1 is SGHVS and CDR2 is FQNEAQ. CDR3 in amino acids: CASSLARTGVSYEQYF. DNA for the CDR3: TGTGCCAGCAGCTTAGCGAGGACAGGGGTATCGTACGAGCAGTACTTC.

This chain joins TRBV10-3 and TRBJ1-2; maybe TRBD1 (5 bases). CDR3 size: 11 residues. Germline V CDR1 and CDR2: ENHRY, SYGVKD. Trimming pared 10 bases from V and 7 bases from J, leaving 13 bases between. The DNA for the CDR3 is TGTGCCACCGGGGCAGCGGGTGGCTACACCTTC. It is translated as CATGAAGGYTF.

This chain connects TRBV5-6 to TRBJ2-7, with D perhaps TRBD1 (7 bases). There are 17 residues in the CDR3. V lost 0 bases and J lost 3, with 19 bases in between. The germline V gene has CDR1 SGHDT and CDR2 YYEEEE. In DNA form, the CDR3 reads TGTGCCAGCAGCTTGGCATTCGAGGGGGGACAGCACTACGAGCAGTACTTC. The encoded protein is CASSLAFEGGQHYEQYF.

This CDR3 reads CASKTYTGLREKLFF. CDR3 bases: TGTGCCAGCAAGACTTACACAGGTTTACGTGAAAAACTGTTTTTT. This chain connects TRBV9 to TRBJ1-4, with a weak D call TRBD1 (5 bases). Germline V gene sequence: CDR1 SGDLS, CDR2 YYNGEE. Trimming pared 6 bases from V and 7 bases from J, leaving 19 bases between. The CDR3 has 15 residues. The full variable domain, with the rest looked up from reference TRBV9 and TRBJ1-4, is DSGVTQTPKHLITATGQRVTLRCSPRSGDLSVYWYQQSLDQGLQFLIQYYNGEERAKGNILERFSAQQFPDLHSELNLSSLELGDSALYFCASKTYTGLREKLFFGSGTQLSVL.

The chain links TRBV11-2 to TRBJ1-1; D is unresolved. Germline CDR1 reads SGHAT; CDR2 reads FQNNGV. The ends were cut back, 0 bases at V and 5 bases at J, with 7 bases in the middle. CDR3 length: 13 amino acids. The CDR3 sequence is CASSLDRLTEAFF. CDR3 bases: TGTGCCAGCAGCTTAGATCGTTTGACTGAAGCTTTCTTT.

The chain couples TRBV9 to TRBJ1-3, with TRBD1 matching over 9 bases. Germline V CDR1 and CDR2: SGDLS, YYNGEE. V gave up 3 bases and J gave up 3 bases; unmatched junction bases: 4. The CDR3 has 15 residues. CDR3 amino acids: CASSADRGDGNTIYF. The DNA for the CDR3 is TGTGCCAGCAGCGCGGACAGGGGAGATGGAAACACCATATATTTT.

For this clone: One junction end does not reproduce the germline sequence, and a read error may be involved. The chain joins TRBV19 to TRBJ2-7; the match to TRBD2 covers 8 bases. CDR3 length: 15 amino acids. Germline-derived CDR1 and CDR2 are LNHDA and SQIVND (reference sequence). CDR3 loop: CASSNSGSPSYGQYF. The CDR3 nucleotides read TGTGCCAGTAGTAACAGCGGGAGTCCCTCCTACGGGCAGTACTTC. The full variable domain, with the rest looked up from reference TRBV19 and TRBJ2-7, is DGGITQSPKYLFRKEGQNVTLSCEQNLNHDAMYWYRQDPGQGLRLIYYSQIVNDFQKGDIAEGYSVSREKKESFPLTVTSAQKNPTAFYLCASSNSGSPSYGQYFGPGTRLTVT.

This chain joins TRBV6-2 or TRBV6-3 and TRBJ2-5; maybe TRBD2 (6 bases). The CDR3 is 15 amino acids. V was trimmed by 4 bases and J by 1 base, leaving 13 bases between them. Germline CDR1 reads MNHEY; CDR2 reads SVGEGT. The CDR3 loop reads CASSSTGLTQETQYF. The DNA for the CDR3 is TGTGCCAGCAGTTCCACGGGACTCACCCAAGAGACCCAGTACTTC.

The V gene is TRBV27, the J gene TRBJ1-2; 11 nucleotides line up with TRBD1. The germline V gene has CDR1 MNHEY and CDR2 SMNVEV (reference sequence). The CDR3 sequence is 17 residues long. The J segment lost 5 bases and the V segment lost 5 bases, leaving 13 bases of the junction unmatched. The DNA for the CDR3 is TGTGCCAGCAGTCCAGGTCCCGGGACAGGGGGTATTTATGGCTACACCTTC. It specifies CASSPGPGTGGIYGYTF.

This clone was detected only once. The CDR3 protein is CASSSSDRGRAGELFF. DNA for the CDR3: TGTGCCAGCAGTTCCTCAGACAGAGGCCGGGCCGGGGAGCTGTTTTTT. V and J are TRBV28 and TRBJ2-2; TRBD1 is a possible D gene (5 bases). V lost 4 bases, J lost 6 bases, and 18 bases lay in between. In germline, CDR1 is MDHEN, CDR2 SYDVKM. The CDR3 is 16 amino acids.

Details on this clone: This specimen includes other DNA sequences encoding the same CDR3. The J gene is TRBJ1-4, the V gene TRBV18; possibly TRBD1 for D (5 bases). The germline CDR1 and CDR2 sequences are KGHSH and LQKENI. V lost 3 bases, J lost 8 bases, and 7 bases lay in between. This CDR3 is 12 amino acids long. The DNA for the CDR3 is TGTGCCAGCTCACCGGGGGGAGAAAAACTGTTTTTT. Translating it yields CASSPGGEKLFF.

The CDR3 DNA is TGTGCCAGCACCGTGCTAGCGGGAATGTACGAGCAGTACTTC. Its protein product is CASTVLAGMYEQYF. The rearrangement joins TRBV7-6 to TRBJ2-7, with 9 bases fitting TRBD2. Germline CDR1 reads SGHVS; CDR2 reads FNYEAQ. This CDR3 has 14 amino acids. V shed 7 bases and J 4 bases; nucleotides not matched to a gene: 8.

This chain's CDR3 is CASSLRAGTVFNYGYTF. In nucleotides, the CDR3 is TGTGCCAGCAGCTTGAGGGCAGGGACAGTCTTCAACTATGGCTACACCTTC. The chain has TRBV5-4 and TRBJ1-2; TRBD1 matches 7 bases. The J segment lost 2 bases and the V segment lost 1 base, leaving 11 bases of the junction unmatched. The CDR3 has 17 residues. Germline loops: CDR1 SGHNT, CDR2 YYREEE (reference sequence).

The chain joins TRBV12-5 to TRBJ1-1; 7 bases map to TRBD1. This CDR3 contains 12 residues. V lost 10 bases to trimming and J lost 1 base; unmatched junction nucleotides: 3. CDR1 and CDR2 (germline): LGHNT, FRNRAP. Here the CDR3 reads CATRTGNTEAFF. CDR3 sequence (DNA): TGTGCTACCAGGACAGGGAACACTGAAGCTTTCTTT.

The chain couples TRBV3-1 (or the pseudogene TRBV3-2) to TRBJ1-1; 9 bases fit TRBD1. V lost 4 bases and J lost 4; bases outside the gene matches: 7. Germline loops: CDR1 LGHDT, CDR2 YNNKEL (reference sequence). CDR3 length: 15 residues. The CDR3 spells CASSPRDREGTEAFF. The CDR3 DNA follows: TGTGCCAGCAGCCCACGGGACAGGGAGGGCACTGAAGCTTTCTTT.

This clone has only one observation. At one of its ends the junction is not consistent with the germline gene, which may arise from a read error. This chain joins TRBV18 and TRBJ1-1; 10 bases align to TRBD1. The CDR3 contains 15 residues. Germline assignment: CDR1 KGHSH and CDR2 LQKENI. CDR3 residues: CASPPGQGLNTEAFF. Written as DNA, the CDR3 is TGTGCCAGCCCACCGGGACAGGGGCTGAACACTGAAGCTTTCTTT.

This chain joins TRBV7-2 and TRBJ2-1; 7 positions agree with TRBD1. The CDR3 has 14 amino acids. The V and J ends lost 2 bases and 3 bases, in that order; junction bases with no gene match: 1. Per germline, CDR1 SGHTA and CDR2 FQGNSA. In DNA form, the CDR3 reads TGTGCCAGCAGCTTAAGGGACAGCTACAATGAGCAGTTCTTC. It specifies CASSLRDSYNEQFF.

The chain couples TRBV10-3 to TRBJ2-1; weak D call: TRBD2 (6 bases). This CDR3 has 17 residues. Germline V gene sequence: CDR1 ENHRY, CDR2 SYGVKD. V lost 2 bases and J 8 bases, leaving 22 bases between the germline ends. CDR3 sequence: CAISEIASVLAPHEQFF. CDR3 DNA: TGTGCCATCAGTGAGATAGCTAGCGTCCTTGCCCCCCATGAGCAGTTCTTC.

Turning to this clone: This specimen includes other DNA sequences encoding the same CDR3. The chain couples TRBV18 to TRBJ2-2, with D unresolved. V dropped 3 bases and J dropped 1 base, with 9 bases sitting between them. In germline, CDR1 is KGHSH, CDR2 LQKENI. The CDR3 length is 15 residues. DNA of the CDR3: TGTGCCAGCTCACCCCCGGGTGGGAACACCGGGGAGCTGTTTTTT. Amino acids: CASSPPGGNTGELFF.

The chain uses TRBV28 and TRBJ1-4, with 7 bases identical to TRBD1. The V segment lost 5 bases and the J segment 0 bases; nucleotides outside the gene matches: 6. There are 16 residues in the CDR3. Germline assignment: CDR1 MDHEN and CDR2 SYDVKM. The CDR3 loop reads CASSRPTGATNEKLFF. DNA for the CDR3: TGTGCCAGCAGTCGCCCCACAGGGGCAACTAATGAAAAACTGTTTTTT.

In this sample, this clone turned up a few times. The chain couples TRBV3-1 (or the pseudogene TRBV3-2) to TRBJ2-1; 11 bases align to TRBD2. The CDR3 loop spans 17 amino acids. J was trimmed by 2 bases and V by 3 bases; bases with no gene match: 6. Germline V lookup: CDR1 LGHDT, CDR2 YNNKEL (reference sequence). The CDR3 DNA sequence: TGTGCCAGCAGCCAGCAAGGGACTAGCGGACCCTACAATGAGCAGTTCTTC. This sequence encodes CASSQQGTSGPYNEQFF.

This clone was found a few times. The chain has TRBV18 and TRBJ2-1; the D gene is possibly TRBD1 (6 bases). Germline CDR1 is KGHSH and CDR2 is LQKENI. The CDR3 runs to 13 residues. Trimming took off 4 bases at V and 3 bases at J, with 7 bases between the two ends. The DNA of the CDR3 is TGTGCCAGCTCACAACAGGGCTACAATGAGCAGTTCTTC. As protein: CASSQQGYNEQFF.

The J gene is TRBJ2-3, the V gene TRBV5-1; D uncertain. The V gene lost 4 bases and the J gene lost 0 bases, with 24 bases spanning the gap. From germline, CDR1 is SGHRS and CDR2 YFSETQ. This CDR3 contains 19 residues. CDR3 loop: CASSAPTALLLDSTDTQYF. Here the CDR3 DNA reads TGCGCCAGCAGCGCACCGACGGCCCTACTATTGGATAGCACAGATACGCAGTATTTT.